The clone carrying this T cell receptor beta chain was seen only once. Each donor was a Caucasian adult residing in Nashville, Tennessee. This sample is part of a study of shared clonotypes between healthy human individuals. Sequenced by immunoSEQ multiplex PCR; TCRdb stores in-frame clones only, minus some. The sample holds 450,000 to 500,000 clones, about 79% seen once. The sequencing input was PBMCs. The TCR comes from a woman aged 40 to 55 in good health. Some clones in this sample may be carry-over from other donors' samples.

In DNA form, the CDR3 reads TGCAGTGCTAGGGGGTCGGGCGAGCAGTACTTC. Amino acid sequence: CSARGSGEQYF. The chain has TRBV20-1 and TRBJ2-7, with D hard to call. The CDR3 covers 11 residues. The ends were cut back, 3 bases at V and 6 bases at J, with 9 bases in the middle. Germline CDR1 DFQATT, CDR2 SNEGSKA (reference sequence).